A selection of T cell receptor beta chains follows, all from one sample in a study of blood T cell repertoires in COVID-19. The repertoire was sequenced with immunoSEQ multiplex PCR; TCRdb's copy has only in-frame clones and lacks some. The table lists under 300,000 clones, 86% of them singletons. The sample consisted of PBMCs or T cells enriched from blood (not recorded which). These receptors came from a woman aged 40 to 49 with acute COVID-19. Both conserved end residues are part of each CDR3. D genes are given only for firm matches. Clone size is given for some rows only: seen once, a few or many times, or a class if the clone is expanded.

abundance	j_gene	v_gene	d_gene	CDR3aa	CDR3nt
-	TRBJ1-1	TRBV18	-	CASSQGSRTEAFF	TGTGCCAGCTCCCAGGGATCGCGTACTGAAGCTTTCTTT
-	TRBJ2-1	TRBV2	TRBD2	CASSRLAGEVNEQFF	TGTGCCAGCAGTCGACTAGCGGGAGAGGTTAATGAGCAGTTCTTC
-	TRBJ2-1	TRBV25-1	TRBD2	CASSKRESYNEQFF	TGTGCCAGCAGTAAGCGGGAGTCCTACAATGAGCAGTTCTTC
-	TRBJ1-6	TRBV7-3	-	CASSSGVAGSPLHF	TGTGCCAGCAGCTCAGGGGTAGCAGGTTCACCCCTCCACTTT
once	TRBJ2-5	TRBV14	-	CASSLSETQYF	TGTGCCAGCAGCCTATCGGAGACCCAGTACTTC
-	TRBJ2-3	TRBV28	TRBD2	CASSLTSGSTDTQYF	TGTGCCAGCAGTTTGACTAGCGGGAGCACAGATACGCAGTATTTT
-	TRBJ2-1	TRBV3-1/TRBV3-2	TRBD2	CASSQQREQYEQFF	TGTGCCAGCAGCCAACAGCGGGAGCAGTATGAGCAGTTCTTC
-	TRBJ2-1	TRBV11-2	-	CASSSLRGRGNEQFF	TGTGCCAGCAGCTCCTTAAGGGGGCGGGGTAATGAGCAGTTCTTC
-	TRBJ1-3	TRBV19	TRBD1	CASSTPTGAGNTIYF	TGTGCCAGTAGTACTCCTACAGGGGCAGGAAACACCATATATTTT
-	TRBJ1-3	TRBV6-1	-	CASSEGRTFLGNTIYF	TGTGCCAGCAGTGAGGGTAGGACATTCCTCGGAAACACCATATATTTT
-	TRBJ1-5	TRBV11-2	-	CASSLSGRQPQHF	TGTGCCAGCAGCTTAAGCGGGCGTCAGCCCCAGCATTTT
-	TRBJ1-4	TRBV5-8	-	CAQGVYANKEKLFF	TGTGCCCAAGGGGTTTACGCGAACAAAGAAAAACTGTTTTTT
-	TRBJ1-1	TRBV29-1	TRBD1	CSVSSGQGGRAFF	TGCAGCGTTAGTTCGGGACAGGGAGGTCGAGCTTTCTTT
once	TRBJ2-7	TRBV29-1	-	CSVGSRGVGGQSYEQYF	TGCAGCGTTGGGAGCAGGGGGGTAGGGGGACAGAGTTACGAGCAGTACTTC
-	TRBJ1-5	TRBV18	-	CASSPFSGGNQPQHF	TGTGCCAGCTCACCTTTCTCAGGGGGCAATCAGCCCCAGCATTTT
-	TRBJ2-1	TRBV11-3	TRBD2	CASSLSSGGYNEQFF	TGTGCCAGCAGCTTATCTAGCGGGGGATACAATGAGCAGTTCTTC
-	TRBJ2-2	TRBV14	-	CASSQFFLQGLRDTGELFF	TGTGCCAGCAGCCAATTTTTTCTTCAGGGGCTACGGGACACCGGGGAGCTGTTTTTT
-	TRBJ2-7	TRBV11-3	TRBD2	CASSLLAGDSYEQYF	TGTGCCAGCAGCTTACTGGCGGGGGACTCCTACGAGCAGTACTTC
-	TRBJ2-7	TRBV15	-	CATSRSTEEQYF	TGTGCCACCAGCAGATCGACGGAGGAGCAGTACTTC
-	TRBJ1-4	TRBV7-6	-	CASSPQIQGYGEKLFF	TGTGCCAGCAGCCCCCAAATCCAGGGGTACGGTGAAAAACTGTTTTTT
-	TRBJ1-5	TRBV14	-	CASSLTGTQPQHF	TGTGCCAGCAGCCTAACAGGGACTCAGCCCCAGCATTTT
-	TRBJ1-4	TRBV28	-	CASRVTATNEKLFF	TGTGCCAGCAGGGTTACCGCGACAAATGAAAAACTGTTTTTT
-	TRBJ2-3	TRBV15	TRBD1	CATSRVPTGADTQYF	TGTGCCACCAGCAGGGTCCCTACAGGGGCAGATACGCAGTATTTT
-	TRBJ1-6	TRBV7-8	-	CASSLINSPLHF	TGTGCCAGCAGCCTTATTAATTCACCCCTCCACTTT
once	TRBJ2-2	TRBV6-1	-	CASSESFLNTGELFF	TGTGCCAGCAGTGAGTCTTTCCTGAACACCGGGGAGCTGTTTTTT
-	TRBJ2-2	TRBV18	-	CASSLERGTGELFF	TGTGCCAGCTCACTAGAACGGGGGACCGGGGAGCTGTTTTTT
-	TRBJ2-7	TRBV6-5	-	CASSLRSSYEQYF	TGTGCCAGCAGTCTGCGGTCGTCTTACGAGCAGTACTTC
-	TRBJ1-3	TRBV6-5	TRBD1	CASSLTGPGNTIYF	TGTGCCAGCAGCTTGACAGGGCCCGGAAACACCATATATTTT
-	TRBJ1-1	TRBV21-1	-	CASSKTLWHTGSNTEAFF	TGTGCCAGCAGCAAAACGCTTTGGCATACAGGGTCAAACACTGAAGCTTTCTTT
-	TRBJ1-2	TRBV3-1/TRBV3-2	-	CASSQGTNRAGNYGYTF	TGTGCCAGCAGCCAGGGAACAAACAGGGCCGGGAACTATGGCTACACCTTC
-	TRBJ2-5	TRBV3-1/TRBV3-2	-	CASRLGILGGETQYF	TGTGCCAGCCGCTTAGGGATATTGGGAGGAGAGACCCAGTACTTC
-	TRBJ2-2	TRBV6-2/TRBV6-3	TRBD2	CASSYRRLAGGNTGELFF	TGTGCCAGCAGTTACCGGAGGCTAGCGGGGGGGAACACCGGGGAGCTGTTTTTT
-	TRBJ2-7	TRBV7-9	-	CASSQTSPPYEQYF	TGTGCCAGCAGCCAGACTAGTCCTCCATACGAGCAGTACTTC
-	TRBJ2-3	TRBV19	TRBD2	CASSKTSGIGTDTQYF	TGTGCCAGTAGTAAGACTAGCGGGATTGGAACAGATACGCAGTATTTT
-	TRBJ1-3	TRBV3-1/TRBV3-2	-	CASSPLTGSGNTIYF	TGTGCCAGCAGCCCATTGACAGGCTCTGGAAACACCATATATTTT
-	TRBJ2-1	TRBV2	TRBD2	CASRSGTSSDNEQFF	TGTGCCAGCAGGTCCGGGACTAGTAGCGACAATGAGCAGTTCTTC
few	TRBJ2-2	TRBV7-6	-	CASSWDIANTGELFF	TGTGCCAGCAGCTGGGACATCGCGAACACCGGGGAGCTGTTTTTT
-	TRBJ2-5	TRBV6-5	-	CATGQTGNFGGTQYF	TGTGCCACCGGTCAAACAGGGAACTTTGGGGGGACCCAGTACTTC
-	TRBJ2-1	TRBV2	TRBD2	CASRMGLASYNEQFF	TGTGCCAGCAGGATGGGACTAGCGTCCTACAATGAGCAGTTCTTC
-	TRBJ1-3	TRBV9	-	CASSVEWGDFSGNTIYF	TGTGCCAGCAGCGTAGAATGGGGGGATTTTTCTGGAAACACCATATATTTT
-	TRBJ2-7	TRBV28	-	CASSTPQGSHEQYF	TGTGCCAGCAGTACCCCACAGGGAAGCCACGAGCAGTACTTC
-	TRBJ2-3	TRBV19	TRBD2	CASSIGVAGGLNTDTQYF	TGTGCCAGTAGTATCGGGGTAGCGGGAGGATTAAACACAGATACGCAGTATTTT
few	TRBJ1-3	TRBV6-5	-	CASRWTAVSGNTIYF	TGTGCCAGCAGGTGGACAGCAGTCTCTGGAAACACCATATATTTT
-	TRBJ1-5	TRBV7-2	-	CASSLRVTNQPQHF	TGTGCCAGCAGCTTACGGGTAACCAATCAGCCCCAGCATTTT
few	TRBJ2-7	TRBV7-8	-	CASSYGRVYEQYF	TGTGCCAGCAGCTATGGCCGGGTCTACGAGCAGTACTTC
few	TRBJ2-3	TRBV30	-	CAWQGGGDTQYF	TGTGCCTGGCAGGGTGGGGGCGATACGCAGTATTTT